This paragraph covers one T cell receptor beta chain sequence. Its antigen is as yet unknown. This entry is derived from a study of cytomegalovirus exposure and HLA in healthy donors. Study-level points and caveats: Across donors, most TCRs were seen rarely, yet some public ones were widespread. In a later analysis, HLA-associated TCR beta chains were more clonally expanded than equally common others.

CDR1 is SGHTA, CDR2 FQGNSA, per germline. V trimming: 5 bases; J trimming: 9 bases; junction bases outside the gene matches: 18. The CDR3 has 17 amino acids. Primers included in the PCR were 60 Vbeta and 13 Jbeta primers. The assay was immunoSEQ multiplex PCR, and TCRdb's table has in-frame clones only and misses some. The sample holds around 170,000 clones; roughly three quarters are singletons and the top ten take roughly 2.5%. The clonotype originates from a woman in her thirties in good health and CMV-seropositive. Sequenced sample: PBMCs. The chain uses TRBV7-2 and TRBJ2-1, with 8 bases lining up with TRBD1. CDR3 bases: TGTGCCAGCAGCCAGCCTTCACGGAGCAGGGGGCAGATTGAGCAGTTCTTC. This encodes CASSQPSRSRGQIEQFF.